The source of this T cell receptor beta chain is a study of cytomegalovirus exposure and HLA in healthy donors. Use of 60 Vbeta and 13 Jbeta primers characterized the PCR. Here immunoSEQ multiplex PCR was the method, and the copy in TCRdb shows in-frame clones only, minus some. The sample yields about 160,000 clones, roughly four fifths seen once. V lost 7 bases and J lost 2; bases outside the gene matches: 7. Germline V gene data show CDR1 as MDHEN and CDR2 as SYDVKM. The CDR3 extends over 14 amino acids. The V call is TRBV28, the J call TRBJ2-7; 8 bases map to TRBD1. The source is a man aged 50-59 years in good health and CMV-seropositive. Sequences were obtained from PBMCs. The CDR3 spells CASMSGGQAYEQYF. The CDR3 bases are TGTGCCAGCATGAGTGGGGGACAGGCCTACGAGCAGTACTTC.